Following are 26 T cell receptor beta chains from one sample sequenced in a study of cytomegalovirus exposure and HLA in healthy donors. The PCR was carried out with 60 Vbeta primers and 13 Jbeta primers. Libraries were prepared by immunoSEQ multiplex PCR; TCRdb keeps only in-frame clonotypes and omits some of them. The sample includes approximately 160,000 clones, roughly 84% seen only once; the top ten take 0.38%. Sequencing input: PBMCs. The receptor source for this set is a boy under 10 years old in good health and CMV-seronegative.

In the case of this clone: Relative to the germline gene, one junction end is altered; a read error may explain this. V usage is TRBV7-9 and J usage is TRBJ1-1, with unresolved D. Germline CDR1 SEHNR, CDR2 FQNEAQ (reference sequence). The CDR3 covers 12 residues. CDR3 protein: CSSSSLWLQAFF. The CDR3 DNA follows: TGTTCCAGCAGCTCGTTATGGCTGCAAGCTTTCTTT.

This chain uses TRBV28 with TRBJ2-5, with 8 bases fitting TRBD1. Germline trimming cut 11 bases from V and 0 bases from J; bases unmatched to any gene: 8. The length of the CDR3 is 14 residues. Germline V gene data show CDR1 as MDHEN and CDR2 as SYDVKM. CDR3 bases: TGTGCCGGGGGGACAGGCGTTAACCAAGAGACCCAGTACTTC. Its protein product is CAGGTGVNQETQYF. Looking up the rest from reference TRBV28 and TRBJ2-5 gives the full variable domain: DVKVTQSSRYLVKRTGEKVFLECVQDMDHENMFWYRQDPGLGLRLIYFSYDVKMKEKGDIPEGYSVSREKKERFSLILESASTNQTSMYLCAGGTGVNQETQYFGPGTRLLVL.

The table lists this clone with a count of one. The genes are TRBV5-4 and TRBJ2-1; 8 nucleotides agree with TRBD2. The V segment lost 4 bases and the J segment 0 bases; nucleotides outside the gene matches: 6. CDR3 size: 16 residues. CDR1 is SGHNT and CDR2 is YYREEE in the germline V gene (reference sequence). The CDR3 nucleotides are TGTGCCAGCAGCCCGGGGACTAGTCGCTCCTACAATGAGCAGTTCTTC. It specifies CASSPGTSRSYNEQFF.

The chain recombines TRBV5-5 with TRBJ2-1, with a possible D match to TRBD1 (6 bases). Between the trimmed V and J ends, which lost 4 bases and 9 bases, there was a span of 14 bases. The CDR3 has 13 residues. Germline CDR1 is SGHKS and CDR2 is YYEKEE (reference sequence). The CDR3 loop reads CASSLAGETEQFF. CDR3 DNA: TGTGCCAGCAGCCTGGCAGGGGAAACTGAGCAGTTCTTC.

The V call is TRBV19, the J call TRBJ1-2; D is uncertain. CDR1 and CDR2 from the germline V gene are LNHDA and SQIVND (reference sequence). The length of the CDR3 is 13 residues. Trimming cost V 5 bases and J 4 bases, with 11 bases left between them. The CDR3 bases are TGTGCCAGTAGTCCTCCCAGCGGCTATGGCTACACCTTC. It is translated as CASSPPSGYGYTF.

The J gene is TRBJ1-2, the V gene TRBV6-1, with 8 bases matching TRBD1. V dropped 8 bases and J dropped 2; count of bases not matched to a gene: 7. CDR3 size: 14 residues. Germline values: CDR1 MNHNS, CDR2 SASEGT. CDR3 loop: CASLGTGKNYGYTF. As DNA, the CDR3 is TGTGCCAGCCTAGGGACAGGAAAAAACTATGGCTACACCTTC.

CDR3 coding DNA: TGTGCCAGTAGTAAAACAGGGCAGGGCGGCTACACCTTC. Translating gives CASSKTGQGGYTF. This chain uses TRBV19 with TRBJ1-2, with TRBD1 as a possible D gene (6 bases). V gave up 4 bases and J gave up 8 bases, with 14 bases separating them. The CDR3 loop spans 13 amino acids. Germline V gene sequence: CDR1 LNHDA, CDR2 SQIVND (reference sequence).

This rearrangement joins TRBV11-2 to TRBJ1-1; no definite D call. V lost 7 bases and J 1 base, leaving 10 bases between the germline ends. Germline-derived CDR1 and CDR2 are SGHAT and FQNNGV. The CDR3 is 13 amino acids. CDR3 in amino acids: CASTPPSNTEAFF. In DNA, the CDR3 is TGTGCCAGCACCCCTCCGTCGAACACTGAAGCTTTCTTT.

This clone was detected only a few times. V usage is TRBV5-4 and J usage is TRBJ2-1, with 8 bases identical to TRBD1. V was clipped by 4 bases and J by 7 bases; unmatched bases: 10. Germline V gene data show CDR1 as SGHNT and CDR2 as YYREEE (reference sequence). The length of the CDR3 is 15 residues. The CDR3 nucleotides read TGTGCCAGCAGCAACCTGACAGGGGCCTTAAATGAGCAGTTCTTC. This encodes CASSNLTGALNEQFF.

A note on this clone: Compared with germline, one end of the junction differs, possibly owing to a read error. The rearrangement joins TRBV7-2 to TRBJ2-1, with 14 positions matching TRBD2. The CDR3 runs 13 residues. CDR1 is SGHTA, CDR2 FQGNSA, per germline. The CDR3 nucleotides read TGTGCCAGCAGCAAGGGACTAGCGGGGGTCCGACTCTTC. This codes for CASSKGLAGVRLF. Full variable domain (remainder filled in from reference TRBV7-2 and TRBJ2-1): GAGVSQSPSNKVTEKGKDVELRCDPISGHTALYWYRQSLGQGLEFLIYFQGNSAPDKSGLPSDRFSAERTGGSVSTLTIQRTQQEDSAVYLCASSKGLAGVRLFGPGTRLTVL.

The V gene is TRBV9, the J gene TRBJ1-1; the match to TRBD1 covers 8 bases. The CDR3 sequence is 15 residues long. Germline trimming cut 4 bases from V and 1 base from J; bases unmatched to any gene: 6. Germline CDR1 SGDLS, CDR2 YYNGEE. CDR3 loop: CASSRTGPENTEAFF. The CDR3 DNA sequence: TGTGCCAGCAGCCGGACAGGGCCCGAGAACACTGAAGCTTTCTTT. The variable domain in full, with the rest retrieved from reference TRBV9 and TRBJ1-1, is DSGVTQTPKHLITATGQRVTLRCSPRSGDLSVYWYQQSLDQGLQFLIQYYNGEERAKGNILERFSAQQFPDLHSELNLSSLELGDSALYFCASSRTGPENTEAFFGQGTRLTVV.

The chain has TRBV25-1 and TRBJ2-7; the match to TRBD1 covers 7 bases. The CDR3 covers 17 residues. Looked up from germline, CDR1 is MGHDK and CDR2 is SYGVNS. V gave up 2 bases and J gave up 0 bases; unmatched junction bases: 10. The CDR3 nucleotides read TGTGCCAGCAGTGAAATCGGACAGGACAACTTCTCCTACGAGCAGTACTTC. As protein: CASSEIGQDNFSYEQYF.

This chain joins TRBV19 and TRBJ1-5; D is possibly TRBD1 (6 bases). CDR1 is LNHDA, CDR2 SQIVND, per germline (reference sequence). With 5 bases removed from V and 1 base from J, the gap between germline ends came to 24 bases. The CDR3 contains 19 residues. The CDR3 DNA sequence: TGTGCCAGTAGTGCCCATCGGGGGGCGATTAAAGGCAGCAATCAGCCCCAGCATTTT. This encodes CASSAHRGAIKGSNQPQHF. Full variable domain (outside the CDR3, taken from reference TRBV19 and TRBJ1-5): DGGITQSPKYLFRKEGQNVTLSCEQNLNHDAMYWYRQDPGQGLRLIYYSQIVNDFQKGDIAEGYSVSREKKESFPLTVTSAQKNPTAFYLCASSAHRGAIKGSNQPQHFGDGTRLSIL.

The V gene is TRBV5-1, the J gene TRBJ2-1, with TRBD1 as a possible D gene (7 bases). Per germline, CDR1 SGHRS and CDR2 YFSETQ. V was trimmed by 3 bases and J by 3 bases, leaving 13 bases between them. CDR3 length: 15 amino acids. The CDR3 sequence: CASSWRGRLYNEQFF. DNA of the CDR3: TGCGCCAGCAGCTGGAGGGGGCGCCTCTACAATGAGCAGTTCTTC. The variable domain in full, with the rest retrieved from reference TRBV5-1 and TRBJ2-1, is KAGVTQTPRYLIKTRGQQVTLSCSPISGHRSVSWYQQTPGQGLQFLFEYFSETQRNKGNFPGRFSGRQFSNSRSEMNVSTLELGDSALYLCASSWRGRLYNEQFFGPGTRLTVL.

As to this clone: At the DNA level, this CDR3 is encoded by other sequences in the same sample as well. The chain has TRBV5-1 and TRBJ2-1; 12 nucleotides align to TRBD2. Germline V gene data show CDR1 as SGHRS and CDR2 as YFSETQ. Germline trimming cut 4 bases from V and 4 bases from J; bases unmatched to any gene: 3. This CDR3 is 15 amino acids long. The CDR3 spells CASSETSGGYNEQFF. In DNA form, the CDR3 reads TGCGCCAGCAGCGAGACTAGCGGGGGATACAATGAGCAGTTCTTC.

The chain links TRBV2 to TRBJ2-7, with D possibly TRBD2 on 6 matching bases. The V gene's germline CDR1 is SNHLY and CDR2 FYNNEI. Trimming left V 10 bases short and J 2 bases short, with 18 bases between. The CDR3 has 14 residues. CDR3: CATTIRGITYEQYF. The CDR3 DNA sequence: TGTGCCACCACAATTCGCGGGATCACCTACGAGCAGTACTTC.

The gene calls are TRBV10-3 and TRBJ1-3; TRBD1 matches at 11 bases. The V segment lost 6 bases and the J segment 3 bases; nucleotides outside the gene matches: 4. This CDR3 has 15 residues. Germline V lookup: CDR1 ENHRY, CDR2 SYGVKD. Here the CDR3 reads CAISGQGANGNTIYF. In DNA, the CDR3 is TGTGCCATCAGCGGACAGGGGGCTAATGGAAACACCATATATTTT.

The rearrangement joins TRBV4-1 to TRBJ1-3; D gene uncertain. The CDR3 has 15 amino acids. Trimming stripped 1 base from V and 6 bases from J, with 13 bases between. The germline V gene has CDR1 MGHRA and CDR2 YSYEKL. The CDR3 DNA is TGCGCCAGCAGCCAAGGCCTGGACTTGACAAACACCATATATTTT. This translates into CASSQGLDLTNTIYF.

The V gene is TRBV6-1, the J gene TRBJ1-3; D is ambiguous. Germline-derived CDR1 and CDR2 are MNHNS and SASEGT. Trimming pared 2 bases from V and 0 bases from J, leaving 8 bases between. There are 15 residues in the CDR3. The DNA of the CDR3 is TGTGCCAGCAGTGAAATGACATCCTCTGGAAACACCATATATTTT. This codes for CASSEMTSSGNTIYF.

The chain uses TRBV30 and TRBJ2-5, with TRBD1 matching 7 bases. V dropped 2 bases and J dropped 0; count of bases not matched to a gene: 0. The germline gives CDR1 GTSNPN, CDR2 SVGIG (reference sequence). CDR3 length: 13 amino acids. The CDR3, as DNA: TGTGCCTGGAGTACAGGGGACCAAGAGACCCAGTACTTC. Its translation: CAWSTGDQETQYF.

The CDR3 DNA sequence: TGCGCCAGCAGCCCAACCCTGGGACAGGAGGATGGCTACACCTTC. Translated: CASSPTLGQEDGYTF. The gene calls are TRBV5-1 and TRBJ1-2; 8 positions match TRBD1. Germline V lookup: CDR1 SGHRS, CDR2 YFSETQ. The J segment lost 6 bases and the V segment lost 4 bases, leaving 11 bases of the junction unmatched. This CDR3 comprises 15 residues. Complete variable domain (other parts from reference TRBV5-1 and TRBJ1-2): KAGVTQTPRYLIKTRGQQVTLSCSPISGHRSVSWYQQTPGQGLQFLFEYFSETQRNKGNFPGRFSGRQFSNSRSEMNVSTLELGDSALYLCASSPTLGQEDGYTFGSGTRLTVV.

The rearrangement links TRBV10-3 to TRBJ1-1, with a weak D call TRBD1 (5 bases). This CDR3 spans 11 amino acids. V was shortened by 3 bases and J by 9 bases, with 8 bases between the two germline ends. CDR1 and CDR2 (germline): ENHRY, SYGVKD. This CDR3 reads CAISEGDQAFF. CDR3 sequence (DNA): TGTGCCATCAGTGAAGGGGATCAAGCTTTCTTT.

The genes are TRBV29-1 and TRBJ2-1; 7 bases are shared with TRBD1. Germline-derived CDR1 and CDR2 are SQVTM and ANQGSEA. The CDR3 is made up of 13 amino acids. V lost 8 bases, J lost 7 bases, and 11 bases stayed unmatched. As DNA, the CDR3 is TGCAGCTCCTCAAGAGACAGGGAGAATGAGCAGTTCTTC. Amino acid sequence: CSSSRDRENEQFF.

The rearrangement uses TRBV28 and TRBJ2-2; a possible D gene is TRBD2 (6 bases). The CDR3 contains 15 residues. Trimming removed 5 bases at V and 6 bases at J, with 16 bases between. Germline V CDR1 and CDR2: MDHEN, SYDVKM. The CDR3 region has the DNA TGTGCCAGCAGTAGACCGGGACTGCGCTCCGGGGAGCTGTTTTTT. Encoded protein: CASSRPGLRSGELFF.

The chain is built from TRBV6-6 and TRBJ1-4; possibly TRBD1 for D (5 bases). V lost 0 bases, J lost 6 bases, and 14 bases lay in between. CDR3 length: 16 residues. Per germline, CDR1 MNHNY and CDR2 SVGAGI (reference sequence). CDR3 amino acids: CASSYSRGSGDEKLFF. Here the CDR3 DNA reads TGTGCCAGCAGTTACTCTCGGGGGTCCGGCGATGAAAAACTGTTTTTT.

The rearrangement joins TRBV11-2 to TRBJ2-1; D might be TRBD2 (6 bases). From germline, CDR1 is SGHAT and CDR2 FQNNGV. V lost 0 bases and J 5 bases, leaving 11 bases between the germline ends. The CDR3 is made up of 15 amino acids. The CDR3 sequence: CASSLDLGSNNEQFF. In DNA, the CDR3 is TGTGCCAGCAGCTTAGACCTCGGGAGTAACAATGAGCAGTTCTTC.